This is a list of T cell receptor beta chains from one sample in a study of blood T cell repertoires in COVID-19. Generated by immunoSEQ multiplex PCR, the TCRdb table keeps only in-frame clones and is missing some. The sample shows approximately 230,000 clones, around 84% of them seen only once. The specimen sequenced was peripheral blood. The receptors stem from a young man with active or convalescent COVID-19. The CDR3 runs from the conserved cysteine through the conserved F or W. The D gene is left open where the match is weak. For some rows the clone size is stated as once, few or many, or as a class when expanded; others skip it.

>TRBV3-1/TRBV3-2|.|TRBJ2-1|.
TGTGCCAGCAGCCCTCCGCCGTTGACTTGGCCCTACAATGAGCAGTTCTTC
CASSPPPLTWPYNEQFF
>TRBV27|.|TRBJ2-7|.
TGTGCCAGCAAACCCGGGACAACTAGGAACGAGCAGTACTTC
CASKPGTTRNEQYF
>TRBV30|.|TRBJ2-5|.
TGTGCCTGGACCCCGGGGGTGAAAGAGACCCAGTACTTC
CAWTPGVKETQYF
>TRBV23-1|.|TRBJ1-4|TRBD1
TGCGCCAGCATAGACAGGGGGTCTGCTAATGAAAAACTGTTTTTT
CASIDRGSANEKLFF
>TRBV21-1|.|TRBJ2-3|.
TGTGCCAGCAGCAGCCAGGTGGGGGGGCATACAGATACGCAGTATTTT
CASSSQVGGHTDTQYF
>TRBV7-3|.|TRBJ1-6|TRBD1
TGTGCCAGCAGCTCTGGCAGGGGGTTTAACTCACCCCTCCACTTT
CASSSGRGFNSPLHF
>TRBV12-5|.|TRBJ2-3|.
TGTGCTAGTGGTTTGGACAGTACCACAGATACGCAGTATTTT
CASGLDSTTDTQYF
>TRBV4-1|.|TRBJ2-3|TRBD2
TGCGCCAGCAGCAAACCCCTCACCGGGACTAGCGGGGGCCGGGGCACAGATACGCAGTATTTT
CASSKPLTGTSGGRGTDTQYF
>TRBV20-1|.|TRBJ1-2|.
TGCAGTGCTAGTCCCCTATGGGAGGGCTACACCTTC
CSASPLWEGYTF
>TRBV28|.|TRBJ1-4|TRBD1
TGTGCCAGCAGTTCCCCCGGGACAGGGAAAGCTAATGAAAAACTGTTTTTT
CASSSPGTGKANEKLFF
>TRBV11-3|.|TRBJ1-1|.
TGTGCCAGCACCCGCCCAGGGCGTGACACTGAAGCTTTCTTT
CASTRPGRDTEAFF
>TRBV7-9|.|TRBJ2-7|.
TGTGCCAGCAGCTCGTTGGGGAGTAGGGTGTTC
CASSSLGSRVF
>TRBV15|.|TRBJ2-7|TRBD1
TGTGCCACGTCGGGGGCAGGGGGCCTCGAGCAGTACTTC
CATSGAGGLEQYF
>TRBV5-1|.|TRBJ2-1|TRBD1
TGCGCCAGCAGCCAGGACAGGGGTGGTGAGTTCTTC
CASSQDRGGEFF
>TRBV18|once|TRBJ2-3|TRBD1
TGTGCCAGCTCACGAGACAGGGGCCGCACAGATACGCAGTATTTT
CASSRDRGRTDTQYF
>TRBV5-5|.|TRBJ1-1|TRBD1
TGTGCCAGCAGCTGGACAGGGGGCCTTAACACTGAAGCTTTCTTT
CASSWTGGLNTEAFF
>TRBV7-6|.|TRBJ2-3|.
TGTGCCAGCAGCTCGCCCCTCCGCGGGCTTTTCACAGATACGCAGTATTTT
CASSSPLRGLFTDTQYF
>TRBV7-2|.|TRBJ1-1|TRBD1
TGTGCCAGCAGCTTTAAGACAGGGGAAGCTTTCTTT
CASSFKTGEAFF
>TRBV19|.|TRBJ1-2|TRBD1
TGTGCCAGTAGTATACTGGGACAGCCAGGCTACACCTTC
CASSILGQPGYTF
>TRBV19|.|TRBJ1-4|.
TGTGCCAGTAGTATAGTGGGGCCAGGGGTCCTCGGCGAAAAACTGTTTTTT
CASSIVGPGVLGEKLFF
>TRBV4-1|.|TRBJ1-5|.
TGCGCCAGCAGCCAAGCGCTAGGCAATCAGCCCCAGCATTTT
CASSQALGNQPQHF
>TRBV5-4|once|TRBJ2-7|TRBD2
TGTGCCAGCAGCTTGGGAGCGGGGATCTCCTACGAGCAGTACTTC
CASSLGAGISYEQYF
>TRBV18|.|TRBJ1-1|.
TGTGCCAGCTCACCACGTAACAGCAACACTGAAGCTTTCTTT
CASSPRNSNTEAFF
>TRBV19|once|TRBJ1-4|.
TGTGCCAGTAGTATACCCGCGACAGTGACTGAAAAACTGTTTTTT
CASSIPATVTEKLFF
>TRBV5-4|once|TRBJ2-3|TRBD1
TGTGCCAGCAGCCGGGGGGTTCGACAGGGGGCTGGAGATACGCAGTATTTT
CASSRGVRQGAGDTQYF
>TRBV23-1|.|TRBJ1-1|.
TGCGCCAGCAGTCAACGCCGGGAAGCGAACACTGAAGCTTTCTTT
CASSQRREANTEAFF
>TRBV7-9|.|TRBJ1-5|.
TGTGCCAGCAGTCAGGGGTCTCAGCCCCAGCATTTT
CASSQGSQPQHF
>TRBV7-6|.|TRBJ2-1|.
TGTGCCAGCAGCTTCTCGACAGGGAGGTCCTACAATGAGCAGTTCTTC
CASSFSTGRSYNEQFF
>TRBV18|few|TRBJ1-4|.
TGTGCCAGCTCATCGAGGGGGGGGCCAACTAATGAAAAACTGTTTTTT
CASSSRGGPTNEKLFF
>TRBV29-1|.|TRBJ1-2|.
TGCAGCGTTGACCGTTACAGGACTAACTATGGCTACACCTTC
CSVDRYRTNYGYTF
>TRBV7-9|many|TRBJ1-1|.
TGTGCCAGCAGCTTAGTGGCAGGGGTGAACACTGAAGCTTTCTTT
CASSLVAGVNTEAFF
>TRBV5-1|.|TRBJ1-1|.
TGCGCCAGCAGCTTCACTAGGGCAGGCAACACTGAAGCTTTCTTT
CASSFTRAGNTEAFF
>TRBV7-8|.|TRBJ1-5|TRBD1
TGTGCCAGCAGCCCATGGACAGGGCCCTATCAGCCCCAGCATTTT
CASSPWTGPYQPQHF
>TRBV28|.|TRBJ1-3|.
TGTGCCAGCAGCAACCCCTATAACACCATATATTTT
CASSNPYNTIYF
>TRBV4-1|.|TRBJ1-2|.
TGCGCCAGCAGCCCTAGAGACAGCTTCTATGGCTACACCTTC
CASSPRDSFYGYTF
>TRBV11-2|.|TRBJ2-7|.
TGTGCCAGCAGCTTAGATGCGGTCCCCTACGAGCAGTACTTC
CASSLDAVPYEQYF
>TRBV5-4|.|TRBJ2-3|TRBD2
TGTGCCAGCAGCTCTCCTCCCGGGACTAGCGGGAGGCGCACAGATACGCAGTATTTT
CASSSPPGTSGRRTDTQYF
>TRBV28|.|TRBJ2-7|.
TGTGCCAGCAGTGACCCCGTTGCTCGGGGCGAGCAGTACTTC
CASSDPVARGEQYF
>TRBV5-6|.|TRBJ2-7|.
TGTGCCAGCAGCTTGGCGGCGGGTAGGGCGCAGTACTTC
CASSLAAGRAQYF
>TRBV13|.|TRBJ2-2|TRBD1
TGTGCCAGCAGCTCGGACAGGGGCTACGGGGAGCTGTTTTTT
CASSSDRGYGELFF
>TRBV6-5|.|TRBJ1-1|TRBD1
TGTGCCAGCAGTTACGCAGGGGGCACTGAAGCTTTCTTT
CASSYAGGTEAFF
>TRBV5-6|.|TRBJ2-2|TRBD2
TGTGCCAGCAGCCCCGGGACTAGGACGTTAACCGGGGAGCTGTTTTTT
CASSPGTRTLTGELFF
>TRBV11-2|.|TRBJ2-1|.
TGTGCCAGCAGCTTACAGGGACTGCACGATGAGCAGTTCTTC
CASSLQGLHDEQFF
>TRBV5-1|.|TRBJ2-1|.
TGCGCCAGCAGCGCTGACAGTAGGGCTTACAATGAGCAGTTCTTC
CASSADSRAYNEQFF
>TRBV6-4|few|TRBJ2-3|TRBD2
TGTGCCAGCAGTGACTCCTGGACTAGCGACACAGATACGCAGTATTTT
CASSDSWTSDTDTQYF
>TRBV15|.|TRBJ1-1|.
TGTGCCACCAGCAGAGGTAGGGGTGGTAGCACTGAAGCTTTCTTT
CATSRGRGGSTEAFF
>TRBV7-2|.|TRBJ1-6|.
TGTGCCAGCAGCTTACAACAGGGTAGTTATTCACCCCTCCACTTT
CASSLQQGSYSPLHF
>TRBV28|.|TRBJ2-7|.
TGTGCCAGCAGTCCTGGCATATCCTACGAGCAGTACTTC
CASSPGISYEQYF
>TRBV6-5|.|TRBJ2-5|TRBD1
TGTGCCAGCAGCTTCGGACAGGGAAATCTAGAGACCCAGTACTTC
CASSFGQGNLETQYF
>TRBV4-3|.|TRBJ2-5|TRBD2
TGCGCCAGCAGCCAAGATCTGACTAGCGGGGGCGACATCCAAGAGACCCAGTACTTC
CASSQDLTSGGDIQETQYF
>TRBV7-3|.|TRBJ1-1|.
TGTGCCAGCAGCTTGCTCGGGATCAACACTGAAGCTTTCTTT
CASSLLGINTEAFF
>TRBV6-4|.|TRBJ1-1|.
TGTGCCAGCAGTGTAAACGGGATCACTGAAGCTTTCTTT
CASSVNGITEAFF
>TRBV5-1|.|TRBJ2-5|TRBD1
TGCGCCAGCAGCCCGCTGACAGGGGAAGAGACCCAGTACTTC
CASSPLTGEETQYF
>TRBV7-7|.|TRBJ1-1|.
TGTGCTAGCAGCTTCCGGGGAGGGACTGAAGCTTTCTTT
CASSFRGGTEAFF
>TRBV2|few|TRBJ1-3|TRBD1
TGTGCCAGCAGGGACAGGGGGCACACCATATATTTT
CASRDRGHTIYF
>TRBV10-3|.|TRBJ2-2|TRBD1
TGTGCCATCAGTCAGTCCGGGACAGGGAGAACCGGGGAGCTGTTTTTT
CAISQSGTGRTGELFF
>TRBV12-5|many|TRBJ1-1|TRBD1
TGTGCTAGTGGTTCGGATGCAGGACAGGGTTACCGGAACACTGAAGCTTTCTTT
CASGSDAGQGYRNTEAFF
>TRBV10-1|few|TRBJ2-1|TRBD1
TGCGCCAGCAGTGAATCCCCACTGGACAGGGGGTATCATGAGCAGTTCTTC
CASSESPLDRGYHEQFF
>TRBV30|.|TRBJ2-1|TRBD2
TGTGCCTGGAGTGTAGCGGGAATTGAGCAGTTCTTC
CAWSVAGIEQFF